A selection of T cell receptor beta chains follows, all from one sample in a study of blood T cell repertoires in COVID-19. Generated by immunoSEQ multiplex PCR, the TCRdb table keeps only in-frame clones and is missing some. The table records fewer than 75,000 clones, roughly 92% of them present only once. Sequenced input: peripheral blood. The receptors were gathered from a man aged 50 or older with active COVID-19. Both conserved end residues are part of each CDR3. D genes are given only for firm matches. Rows give clone size only sometimes, using once, few, many, or a class for an expanded clone.

clone_size,v_call,d_call,j_call,cdr3_aa,cdr3_nt
NA,TRBV11-2,NA,TRBJ2-1,CASSLVGPNEQFF,TGTGCCAGCAGCTTAGTGGGCCCCAATGAGCAGTTCTTC
NA,TRBV6-1,NA,TRBJ2-1,CASSEASHNEQFF,TGTGCCAGCAGTGAAGCTAGCCACAATGAGCAGTTCTTC
NA,TRBV28,TRBD1,TRBJ1-4,CASSSQGINEKLFF,TGTGCCAGCAGTTCACAGGGGATTAATGAAAAACTGTTTTTT
NA,TRBV5-5,NA,TRBJ1-5,CASSFGSNNQPQHF,TGTGCCAGCAGCTTCGGGTCAAACAATCAGCCCCAGCATTTT
NA,TRBV3-1/TRBV3-2,TRBD2,TRBJ2-3,CASRRGGGTDTQYF,TGTGCCAGCAGACGGGGCGGGGGGACAGATACGCAGTATTTT
NA,TRBV5-1,TRBD2,TRBJ2-1,CASSAPGLAGNNEQFF,TGCGCCAGCAGCGCGCCGGGACTAGCGGGCAACAATGAGCAGTTCTTC
NA,TRBV4-2,NA,TRBJ1-5,CASSQDRIQPQHF,TGTGCCAGCAGCCAAGACAGGATCCAGCCCCAGCATTTT
NA,TRBV6-1,TRBD2,TRBJ2-1,CASSERTSGGDNEQFF,TGTGCCAGCAGTGAGAGGACTAGCGGGGGAGACAATGAGCAGTTCTTC
once,TRBV7-9,NA,TRBJ1-3,CASILELGNTIYF,TGTGCCAGCATTCTGGAACTAGGAAACACCATATATTTT
once,TRBV7-9,TRBD2,TRBJ2-5,CASSLDIRGVQETQYF,TGTGCCAGCAGCTTAGACATCCGGGGGGTCCAAGAGACCCAGTACTTC
once,TRBV4-1,NA,TRBJ2-5,CASSQRNRAAETQYF,TGCGCCAGCAGCCAACGAAACCGAGCGGCAGAGACCCAGTACTTC
NA,TRBV6-5,TRBD1,TRBJ1-6,CASSHRGQSAPLHF,TGTGCCAGCAGCCACAGGGGGCAATCTGCACCCCTCCACTTT
NA,TRBV6-2/TRBV6-3,TRBD1,TRBJ1-1,CASSPWTGGPLAFF,TGTGCCAGCAGCCCCTGGACAGGGGGCCCGTTGGCTTTCTTT
NA,TRBV18,TRBD2,TRBJ2-3,CASSLTSGSTDTQYF,TGTGCCAGCTCGCTCACTAGCGGTAGCACAGATACGCAGTATTTT
once,TRBV24-1,NA,TRBJ1-2,CATRGGANYGYTF,TGTGCCACCCGAGGGGGGGCTAACTATGGCTACACCTTC
once,TRBV28,TRBD1,TRBJ2-1,CASSSGQRYNEQFF,TGTGCCAGCAGTTCGGGACAGAGATACAATGAGCAGTTCTTC
NA,TRBV19,TRBD2,TRBJ2-1,CASISGTSGSGGEQFF,TGTGCCAGTATCTCTGGGACTAGCGGGAGTGGAGGGGAGCAGTTCTTC
NA,TRBV9,TRBD2,TRBJ2-1,CASSAKWGGNEQFF,TGTGCCAGCAGCGCCAAATGGGGGGGCAATGAGCAGTTCTTC
NA,TRBV2,TRBD2,TRBJ2-2,CASSSTSGNTGELFF,TGTGCCAGCAGTTCGACTAGCGGGAACACCGGGGAGCTGTTTTTT
NA,TRBV27,TRBD1,TRBJ2-2,CASSPDRGDTGELFF,TGTGCCAGCAGTCCTGACAGGGGGGACACCGGGGAGCTGTTTTTT
NA,TRBV5-1,TRBD2,TRBJ2-2,CASSSLSGGNTGELFF,TGCGCCAGCAGTTCCCTTAGCGGGGGGAACACCGGGGAGCTGTTTTTT
once,TRBV7-2,NA,TRBJ1-1,CASSLRQIKEAFF,TGTGCCAGCAGCCTTCGACAGATAAAAGAAGCTTTCTTT
NA,TRBV29-1,NA,TRBJ2-6,CSQSQGRGSGANVLTF,TGCAGCCAATCGCAGGGGAGGGGTTCTGGGGCCAACGTCCTGACTTTC
NA,TRBV6-2/TRBV6-3,TRBD2,TRBJ2-1,CASSLAGGLTETINNEQFF,TGTGCCAGCAGTCTCGCGGGGGGTCTAACAGAAACTATTAACAATGAGCAGTTCTTC
NA,TRBV5-8,NA,TRBJ1-2,CASSLVRGATDGYTF,TGTGCCAGCAGCTTGGTACGGGGAGCTACTGATGGCTACACCTTC
NA,TRBV28,NA,TRBJ2-7,CASSLWGSGQYF,TGTGCCAGCAGTTTATGGGGTTCGGGGCAGTACTTC
NA,TRBV5-5,TRBD2,TRBJ2-1,CASSPKREVQYNEQFF,TGTGCCAGCAGCCCCAAGCGGGAGGTCCAATACAATGAGCAGTTCTTC
NA,TRBV7-2,NA,TRBJ2-5,CASSHRVPARQETQYF,TGTGCCAGCAGCCATCGGGTCCCTGCACGACAAGAGACCCAGTACTTC
NA,TRBV4-1,TRBD1,TRBJ1-5,CASSQFPGTGMGQPQHF,TGCGCCAGCAGCCAATTCCCCGGGACAGGGATGGGTCAGCCCCAGCATTTT
NA,TRBV28,NA,TRBJ2-7,CASSTTGLGSYEQYF,TGTGCCAGCAGTACCACAGGGTTAGGGAGCTACGAGCAGTACTTC
NA,TRBV28,TRBD2,TRBJ2-4,CASVGLAGGLEAKNIQYF,TGTGCCAGCGTAGGACTAGCGGGGGGGCTTGAAGCCAAAAACATTCAGTACTTC
NA,TRBV5-4,NA,TRBJ1-1,CASSLAGWDTEAFF,TGTGCCAGCAGCTTGGCCGGGTGGGACACTGAAGCTTTCTTT
NA,TRBV12-5,TRBD1,TRBJ1-4,CASGLLIRGLGVEKLFF,TGTGCTAGTGGTTTGCTAATCAGGGGGCTTGGCGTTGAAAAACTGTTTTTT
NA,TRBV2,NA,TRBJ2-3,CASSDGTIATDTQYF,TGTGCCAGCAGTGACGGAACCATAGCCACAGATACGCAGTATTTT
NA,TRBV11-2,NA,TRBJ2-1,CASSPGTQNEQFF,TGTGCCAGCAGCCCCGGGACTCAGAATGAGCAGTTCTTC